The 25 T cell receptor beta chains reported below all come from one sample, sequenced in a study of OX40 agonist ivuxolimab in advanced cancers. The data were produced by immunoSEQ multiplex PCR, yet TCRdb's version contains in-frame clones alone and is incomplete. The sample shows about 120,000 clones, approximately 92% of them seen only once. This specimen consisted of CD4+ or CD8+ T cells sorted from blood, obtained in a trial of the OX40 agonist ivuxolimab. Receptor source: an adult with an advanced solid tumor such as melanoma, head and neck, liver or kidney cancer.

The chain recombines TRBV27 with TRBJ1-1; D remains ambiguous. CDR3 size: 16 residues. The germline V and J ends were trimmed by 3 bases and 0 bases, with 14 bases remaining between them. The germline gives CDR1 MNHEY, CDR2 SMNVEV (reference sequence). CDR3 residues: CASSLAPRLLNTEAFF. CDR3 nucleotides: TGTGCCAGCAGTTTGGCCCCGAGGCTCCTGAACACTGAAGCTTTCTTT.

This chain connects TRBV6-5 to TRBJ2-5, with D perhaps assigned TRBD1 or TRBD2 (5 bases each). Trimming removed 5 bases at V and 5 bases at J, with 18 bases between. The CDR3 covers 15 residues. Germline V gene data show CDR1 as MNHEY and CDR2 as SVGAGI. The CDR3 sequence: CASSQVTLRGETQYF. The CDR3 nucleotides read TGTGCCAGCAGTCAAGTGACCCTGAGGGGCGAGACCCAGTACTTC.

The chain recombines TRBV6-1 with TRBJ1-2, with 9 nucleotides matching TRBD1. The CDR3 spans 15 residues. The V and J ends lost 3 bases and 4 bases, in that order; junction bases with no gene match: 6. Germline CDR1 is MNHNS and CDR2 is SASEGT. The CDR3 DNA is TGTGCCAGCAGTGAGGGAGCGACAGGGGGCTATGGCTACACCTTC. As protein: CASSEGATGGYGYTF.

The chain carries TRBV25-1 and TRBJ2-3; 7 nucleotides agree with TRBD2. This CDR3 spans 16 amino acids. Trimming took 5 bases from V and 2 from J; bases not matched to a gene: 10. The germline gives CDR1 MGHDK, CDR2 SYGVNS. In nucleotides, the CDR3 is TGTGCCAGCAGTACCCTGGGGAGCGGGGACACAGATACGCAGTATTTT. It yields the protein CASSTLGSGDTDTQYF.

The chain recombines TRBV9 with TRBJ2-1; 7 bases map to TRBD2. Germline V gene data show CDR1 as SGDLS and CDR2 as YYNGEE. The CDR3 spans 16 residues. Trimming removed 0 bases from V and 5 bases from J; junction bases left unmatched: 8. The CDR3 loop is CASSVATERGHNEQFF. The DNA for the CDR3 is TGTGCCAGCAGCGTAGCTACCGAGCGGGGACACAATGAGCAGTTCTTC.

The chain carries TRBV19 and TRBJ1-5; no clear D gene. Trimming shortened V by 3 bases and J by 5 bases, and 8 bases separated the two germline ends. The CDR3 is 13 amino acids. Germline V gives CDR1 LNHDA, CDR2 SQIVND (reference sequence). Written as DNA, the CDR3 is TGTGCCAGTAGTATGGGAGGGCATCAGCCCCAGCATTTT. Protein sequence: CASSMGGHQPQHF.

In its sample, this clone was seen a few times. This chain links TRBV7-3 with TRBJ2-2, with no clear D. V lost 0 bases and J lost 5, with 1 base in between. The CDR3 sequence is 12 residues long. Germline CDR1 is SGHTA and CDR2 is FQGTGA. CDR3 loop: CASSLTTGELFF. The CDR3 coding sequence is TGTGCCAGCAGCTTAACGACCGGGGAGCTGTTTTTT. Together with reference TRBV7-3 and TRBJ2-2, the CDR3 gives the full variable domain: GAGVSQTPSNKVTEKGKYVELRCDPISGHTALYWYRQSLGQGPEFLIYFQGTGAADDSGLPNDRFFAVRPEGSVSTLKIQRTERGDSAVYLCASSLTTGELFFGEGSRLTVL.

The V call is TRBV19, the J call TRBJ2-3; 7 nucleotides line up with TRBD2. The trim removed 5 bases at V and 0 bases at J, leaving 17 bases unmatched. Germline V CDR1 and CDR2: LNHDA, SQIVND (reference sequence). This CDR3 contains 19 residues. CDR3 residues: CASSGSQGAGSSSTDTQYF. The CDR3 nucleotides read TGTGCCAGTAGTGGATCCCAGGGAGCGGGAAGCTCTAGCACAGATACGCAGTATTTT.

This rearrangement joins TRBV10-3 to TRBJ2-3; no clear D. CDR3 length: 13 residues. Germline CDR1 is ENHRY and CDR2 is SYGVKD. The V and J ends lost 3 bases and 4 bases respectively, with 8 bases between them. The CDR3 coding sequence is TGTGCCATCAGTGAAGTATCCGCAGATACGCAGTATTTT. Protein: CAISEVSADTQYF.

This chain uses TRBV5-1 with TRBJ2-7, with 8 bases matching TRBD1. The V and J ends lost 0 bases and 0 bases, in that order; junction bases with no gene match: 2. Germline lookup yields CDR1 SGHRS and CDR2 YFSETQ. This CDR3 has 15 amino acids. The CDR3 sequence is CASSLGGTGSYEQYF. DNA for the CDR3: TGCGCCAGCAGCTTGGGGGGGACAGGCTCCTACGAGCAGTACTTC.

The chain employs TRBV5-6 and TRBJ1-2; 11 nucleotides agree with TRBD1. The CDR3 covers 13 residues. The V gene end was trimmed by 4 bases and the J gene end by 8 bases; junction bases not matched to a gene: 4. Per the germline V gene, CDR1 is SGHDT and CDR2 is YYEEEE. In DNA form, the CDR3 reads TGTGCCAGCAGCCCCGGACAGGGGGCGGGCTACACCTTC. Translation gives CASSPGQGAGYTF.

The chain recombines TRBV19 with TRBJ2-5; possibly TRBD1 for D (6 bases). The CDR3 runs 11 residues. CDR1 is LNHDA and CDR2 is SQIVND in the germline V gene (reference sequence). V was shortened by 6 bases and J by 9 bases, with 11 bases between the two germline ends. The CDR3 reads CASRQEGAQYF. The CDR3 nucleotides are TGTGCCAGTAGGCAAGAGGGGGCCCAGTACTTC. The variable domain in full, with the rest retrieved from reference TRBV19 and TRBJ2-5, is DGGITQSPKYLFRKEGQNVTLSCEQNLNHDAMYWYRQDPGQGLRLIYYSQIVNDFQKGDIAEGYSVSREKKESFPLTVTSAQKNPTAFYLCASRQEGAQYFGPGTRLLVL.

The chain couples TRBV2 to TRBJ2-7; D is ambiguous. The CDR3 sequence is 12 residues long. Germline lookup yields CDR1 SNHLY and CDR2 FYNNEI. V lost 3 bases and J 3 bases, leaving 6 bases between the germline ends. The chain's CDR3 is CASSELSYEQYF. For the CDR3, the DNA is TGTGCCAGCAGTGAGCTCAGCTACGAGCAGTACTTC.

The chain carries TRBV7-2 and TRBJ1-2; 7 nucleotides align to TRBD1. Germline CDR1 and CDR2: SGHTA and FQGNSA. J lost 6 bases, V lost 1 base, and 5 bases had no gene match. This CDR3 is 14 amino acids long. In nucleotides, the CDR3 is TGTGCCAGCAGCTTAGGACAGGGAGATCATGGCTACACCTTC. As protein: CASSLGQGDHGYTF. The full variable domain, with the rest looked up from reference TRBV7-2 and TRBJ1-2, is GAGVSQSPSNKVTEKGKDVELRCDPISGHTALYWYRQSLGQGLEFLIYFQGNSAPDKSGLPSDRFSAERTGGSVSTLTIQRTQQEDSAVYLCASSLGQGDHGYTFGSGTRLTVV.

CDR3 in amino acids: CASSAVGQGDYEQYF. The CDR3 nucleotides read TGTGCCAGCTCGGCGGTGGGACAGGGAGACTACGAGCAGTACTTC. The chain has TRBV18 and TRBJ2-7, with 9 bases aligning to TRBD1. The CDR3 has 15 amino acids. J gave up 3 bases and V 6 bases, and 9 bases lay outside the gene matches. Germline V gene lookup returns CDR1 KGHSH and CDR2 LQKENI.

The chain has TRBV19 and TRBJ2-4; a possible D gene is TRBD1 (6 bases). The V end lost 3 bases, the J end lost 5 bases, and 17 bases lay between the germline ends. The CDR3 totals 16 residues. The germline V gene encodes CDR1 LNHDA and CDR2 SQIVND (reference sequence). As DNA, the CDR3 is TGTGCCAGTAGTATCTCCCCCCCAGGGGCACAAAACATTCAGTACTTC. This codes for CASSISPPGAQNIQYF.

The genes are TRBV10-1 and TRBJ1-1; no clear D gene. Germline V gene lookup returns CDR1 WNHNN and CDR2 SYGVQD (reference sequence). Deletions cut 0 bases from V and 6 bases from J, with 8 bases between. The CDR3 contains 13 residues. The CDR3 loop reads CASSESSGPEAFF. The CDR3 nucleotides read TGCGCCAGCAGTGAGTCGAGTGGACCTGAAGCTTTCTTT.

The CDR3 region is CASSSYPGKNTQYF. The CDR3 region has the DNA TGTGCCAGCAGTTCCTACCCCGGAAAAAATACGCAGTATTTT. The chain carries TRBV28 and TRBJ2-3; D remains ambiguous. V lost 4 bases and J lost 7, with 15 bases in between. The length of the CDR3 is 14 residues. Germline V gives CDR1 MDHEN, CDR2 SYDVKM.

The chain employs TRBV19 and TRBJ2-3; perhaps TRBD1 as D (6 bases). Germline assignment: CDR1 LNHDA and CDR2 SQIVND (reference sequence). There are 15 residues in the CDR3. V was cut by 5 bases and J by 2 bases, with 14 bases left in between. Here the CDR3 DNA reads TGTGCCAGTAGTCCCCGGGACACTAACACAGATACGCAGTATTTT. Amino acids: CASSPRDTNTDTQYF.

This clone was recorded only once. The CDR3 loop is CASSPSVSYEQYF. DNA of the CDR3: TGTGCCAGCTCACCATCCGTCTCCTACGAGCAGTACTTC. The V call is TRBV18, the J call TRBJ2-7; D is unresolved. Germline assignment: CDR1 KGHSH and CDR2 LQKENI. V lost 2 bases and J lost 0, with 5 bases in between. There are 13 residues in the CDR3.

The chain links TRBV4-2 to TRBJ2-4; tentative D call: TRBD2 (5 bases). The germline V gene has CDR1 LGHNA and CDR2 YNFKEQ. The CDR3 spans 14 residues. V lost 0 bases, J lost 9 bases, and 12 bases lay in between. In nucleotides, the CDR3 is TGTGCCAGCAGCCAAGAAGAGGGTTCGGGCATTCAGTACTTC. Translation gives CASSQEEGSGIQYF.

A single count supports this clone. The rearrangement links TRBV19 to TRBJ1-4; tentatively, D is TRBD1 (5 bases). This CDR3 has 15 amino acids. V lost 5 bases, J lost 5 bases, and 15 bases lay in between. Germline loops: CDR1 LNHDA, CDR2 SQIVND (reference sequence). The CDR3 sequence is CASSPQGRANEKLFF. The CDR3 nucleotides are TGTGCCAGTAGTCCTCAGGGAAGGGCGAATGAAAAACTGTTTTTT.

The V gene is TRBV6-1, the J gene TRBJ2-7; D remains unclear. Germline assignment: CDR1 MNHNS and CDR2 SASEGT. The CDR3 covers 15 residues. V dropped 5 bases and J dropped 7 bases, with 21 bases sitting between them. The chain's CDR3 is CASSLTAPRGSEQYF. The CDR3 nucleotides are TGTGCCAGCAGTTTAACCGCCCCTCGAGGCTCGGAGCAGTACTTC.

The table lists this clone with a few counts. The chain carries TRBV7-9 and TRBJ1-6; D unresolved. The CDR3 sequence is 13 residues long. Trimming removed 0 bases from V and 10 bases from J, with 7 bases in between. Germline CDR1 is SEHNR and CDR2 is FQNEAQ (reference sequence). CDR3 nucleotides: TGTGCCAGCAGCTTAGCGAGGGAATCACCCCTCCACTTT. The encoded protein is CASSLARESPLHF.

The gene calls are TRBV27 and TRBJ2-4; 8 bases match TRBD2. V dropped 6 bases and J dropped 3; count of bases not matched to a gene: 19. Germline loops: CDR1 MNHEY, CDR2 SMNVEV (reference sequence). The CDR3 has 19 amino acids. The CDR3 region is CASRQGDYRTSMNKNIQYF. DNA for the CDR3: TGTGCCAGCAGGCAAGGGGACTACCGGACTAGCATGAACAAAAACATTCAGTACTTC.